The 10 T cell receptor beta chains below come from one sample, sequenced in a study of blood T cell repertoires in COVID-19. Data came from immunoSEQ multiplex PCR; TCRdb stores just in-frame clones and leaves some out. The sample lists about 350,000 clones; roughly 86% were seen once. The specimen was PBMCs or T cells enriched from blood (not recorded which). Every receptor here comes from a young woman who had been exposed to COVID-19.

The V call is TRBV7-8, the J call TRBJ1-5; TRBD1 might be the D (5 bases). The germline V gene encodes CDR1 SGHVS and CDR2 FQNEAQ. CDR3 length equals 14 residues. V was trimmed by 5 bases and J by 4 bases, leaving 12 bases between them. CDR3 coding DNA: TGTGCCAGCAGCCCCGGGGCGGGGAATCAGCCCCAGCATTTT. Translation gives CASSPGAGNQPQHF.

On this clone: The sample carries other DNA sequences with the same CDR3. This sequence joins TRBV28 and TRBJ1-2; 7 bases fit TRBD1. Trimming at V came to 5 bases and at J to 4 bases, leaving 4 bases not matched to a gene. The V gene's germline CDR1 is MDHEN and CDR2 SYDVKM. The CDR3 extends over 13 amino acids. The CDR3 nucleotides are TGTGCCAGCAGTCGGGACAGCAGCTATGGCTACACCTTC. It is translated as CASSRDSSYGYTF.

The chain combines TRBV19 with TRBJ2-5, with D possibly matching TRBD2 (5 bases). The CDR3 has 15 amino acids. Germline CDR1 reads LNHDA; CDR2 reads SQIVND (reference sequence). V dropped 3 bases and J dropped 0 bases, with 11 bases sitting between them. As DNA, the CDR3 is TGTGCCAGTAGTATTGGGGAGATCTACCAAGAGACCCAGTACTTC. Residues: CASSIGEIYQETQYF.

This clone has only one observation. The chain recombines TRBV5-4 with TRBJ2-2, with TRBD2 matching 10 bases. The CDR3 sequence is 19 residues long. The V and J ends lost 1 base and 0 bases, in that order; junction bases with no gene match: 9. Germline V lookup: CDR1 SGHNT, CDR2 YYREEE (reference sequence). The CDR3 nucleotides are TGTGCCAGCAGCTTGCTTTTCCCCGGACTAGCGGCGAACACCGGGGAGCTGTTTTTT. It specifies CASSLLFPGLAANTGELFF.

The V and J genes are TRBV7-6 and TRBJ2-2; weak D call: TRBD1 (6 bases). V was shortened by 3 bases and J by 5 bases, with 10 bases between the two germline ends. CDR3 size: 14 residues. Germline lookup yields CDR1 SGHVS and CDR2 FNYEAQ. The CDR3 DNA sequence: TGTGCCAGCAGCTTGGGCAGGGGAACCGGGGAGCTGTTTTTT. This codes for CASSLGRGTGELFF.

V gene TRBV2 combines with J gene TRBJ2-5; 12 nucleotides align to TRBD2. Germline values: CDR1 SNHLY, CDR2 FYNNEI. V dropped 6 bases and J dropped 0; count of bases not matched to a gene: 5. CDR3 size: 16 residues. The DNA for the CDR3 is TGTGCCAGCAGGACAGGGACTAGCGGGTACCAAGAGACCCAGTACTTC. Protein: CASRTGTSGYQETQYF.

This rearrangement joins TRBV7-6 to TRBJ2-7; possibly TRBD1 for D (8 bases). The CDR3 has 15 amino acids. Between the trimmed V and J ends, which lost 5 bases and 4 bases, there was a span of 18 bases. The germline V gene encodes CDR1 SGHVS and CDR2 FNYEAQ. CDR3 DNA: TGTGCCAGCAGCCCTGGACAGGGAGGGGTGTACGAGCAGTACTTC. Translated: CASSPGQGGVYEQYF. Filled out from reference TRBV7-6 and TRBJ2-7, the complete variable domain reads GAGVSQSPRYKVTKRGQDVALRCDPISGHVSLYWYRQALGQGPEFLTYFNYEAQQDKSGLPNDRFSAERPEGSISTLTIQRTEQRDSAMYRCASSPGQGGVYEQYFGPGTRLTVT.

The chain joins TRBV13 to TRBJ1-2, with D possibly being TRBD1 (6 bases). The V and J ends lost 6 bases and 2 bases respectively, with 13 bases between them. Looked up from germline, CDR1 is PRHDT and CDR2 is FYEKMQ (reference sequence). This CDR3 has 14 amino acids. CDR3 DNA: TGTGCCAGCAGACCTACAGGGCCCAACTATGGCTACACCTTC. Amino acid sequence: CASRPTGPNYGYTF.

This clone occurred once. The rearrangement joins TRBV18 to TRBJ2-6; 8 bases map to TRBD1. Germline trimming cut 3 bases from V and 0 bases from J; bases unmatched to any gene: 10. Germline V gives CDR1 KGHSH, CDR2 LQKENI. The CDR3 has 19 residues. The CDR3: CASSPGGPGGLSGANVLTF. CDR3 DNA sequence: TGTGCCAGCTCACCCGGAGGTCCAGGGGGCCTCTCTGGGGCCAACGTCCTGACTTTC. The whole variable domain, remainder taken from reference TRBV18 and TRBJ2-6, is NAGVMQNPRHLVRRRGQEARLRCSPMKGHSHVYWYRQLPEEGLKFMVYLQKENIIDESGMPKERFSAEFPKEGPSILRIQQVVRGDSAAYFCASSPGGPGGLSGANVLTFGAGSRLTVL.

This rearrangement joins TRBV28 to TRBJ1-2; 7 bases agree with TRBD1. Losses at the gene ends were 9 bases for V and 6 bases for J; bases not matched to a gene: 13. The germline V gene encodes CDR1 MDHEN and CDR2 SYDVKM. The CDR3 has 14 residues. CDR3 nucleotide sequence: TGTGCCAGTCAGGAGGGACAGCGATCGGATGGCTACACCTTC. It encodes CASQEGQRSDGYTF.